What follows is one T cell receptor (beta chain) and its context. The antigen remains undetermined. CDR3 length equals 14 residues. Germline V gene data show CDR1 as MDHEN and CDR2 as SYDVKM. The V and J ends lost 6 bases and 1 base respectively, with 10 bases between them. This record comes from a study of cytomegalovirus exposure and HLA in healthy donors. Study summary: It was reported in a later analysis that the 100 to 150 validation repertoires used the same platform as the 550 to 800 first-cohort repertoires.

The donors belonged to the 120-subject validation cohort, separate from the roughly 720-subject first cohort. The protocol was immunoSEQ multiplex PCR, while the TCRdb copy is restricted to in-frame clones and leaves out a portion. The table includes over 85,000 clones, roughly 80% detected once. Study outcomes and limitations: Cytomegalovirus-associated TCR beta chains were listed, numbering more than 150. Later, an analysis found that TCR clusters from the first cohort tended to co-occur in the roughly 120 validation repertoires.

This receptor was obtained from a woman aged 18 to 35 in good health and CMV-seropositive. The chain joins TRBV28 to TRBJ1-5; weak D call: TRBD1 (6 bases). Sample: PBMCs. As DNA, the CDR3 is TGTGCCAGCAGAACCGGACAGAGCAATCAGCCCCAGCATTTT. Translation gives CASRTGQSNQPQHF.